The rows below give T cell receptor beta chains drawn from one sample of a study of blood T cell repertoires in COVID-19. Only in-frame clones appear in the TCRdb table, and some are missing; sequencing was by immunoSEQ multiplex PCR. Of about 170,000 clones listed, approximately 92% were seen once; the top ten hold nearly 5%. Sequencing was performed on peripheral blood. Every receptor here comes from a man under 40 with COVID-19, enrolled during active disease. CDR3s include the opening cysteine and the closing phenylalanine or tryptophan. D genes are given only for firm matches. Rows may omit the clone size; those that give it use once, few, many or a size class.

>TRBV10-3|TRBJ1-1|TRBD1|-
TGTGCCATCAGCTCCTACAGGGGCCCTGGCACTGAAGCTTTCTTT
CAISSYRGPGTEAFF
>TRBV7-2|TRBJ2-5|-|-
TGTGCCAGCAGTCTACGGGTAGAGACCCAGTACTTC
CASSLRVETQYF
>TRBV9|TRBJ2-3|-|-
TGTGCCAGCAGCCCAAGAGGGGGGGTGCCTAGCACAGATACGCAGTATTTT
CASSPRGGVPSTDTQYF
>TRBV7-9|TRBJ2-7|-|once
TGTGCCAGCAGCCCCCCCGATGGAGCGAGAGAGCAGTACTTC
CASSPPDGAREQYF
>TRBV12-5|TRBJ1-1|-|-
TGTGCTAGTGGACCAACAGGCTTCCGCGCTGAAGCTTTCTTT
CASGPTGFRAEAFF
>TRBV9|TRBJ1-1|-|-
TGTGCCAGCAGCCTAGCCCAGAACACTGAAGCTTTCTTT
CASSLAQNTEAFF
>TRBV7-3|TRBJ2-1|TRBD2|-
TGTGCCAGCAGCCCCACCCTAGCGGTGGTCGAGCAGTTCTTC
CASSPTLAVVEQFF
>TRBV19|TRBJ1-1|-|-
TGTGCCAGTAGGCAGGGGCAGACGAACACTGAAGCTTTCTTT
CASRQGQTNTEAFF
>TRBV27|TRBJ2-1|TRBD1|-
TGTGCCAGCACCCCTTTGTCTAACAGGGGAACCAATGAGCAGTTCTTC
CASTPLSNRGTNEQFF
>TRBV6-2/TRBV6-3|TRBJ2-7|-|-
TGTGCCAGCAGCCTCCCCCCAGGACACCCCTACGACGAGCAGTACTTC
CASSLPPGHPYDEQYF
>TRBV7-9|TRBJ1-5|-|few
TGTGCCAGCAGCTTAGGGGGGGATCAGCCCCAGCATTTT
CASSLGGDQPQHF
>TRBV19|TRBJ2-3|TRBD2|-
TGTGCCAGCGGACTAGCGGGAGGAAGCACAGATACGCAGTATTTT
CASGLAGGSTDTQYF
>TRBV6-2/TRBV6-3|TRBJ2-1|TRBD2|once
TGTGCCAGCAGTTTCGCGGGGGGGATCAATGAGCAGTTCTTC
CASSFAGGINEQFF
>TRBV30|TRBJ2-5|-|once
TGTGCCTGGAGTGTACAGGGTGGGTCGACCCAGTACTTC
CAWSVQGGSTQYF
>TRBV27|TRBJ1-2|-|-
TGTGCCAGCAGCTCTGACACGGACTATGGCTACACCTTC
CASSSDTDYGYTF
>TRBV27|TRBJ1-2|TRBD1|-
TGTGCCAGCAGTCCTCGGACAGGTACTAACTATGGCTACACCTTC
CASSPRTGTNYGYTF
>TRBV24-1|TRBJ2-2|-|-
TGTGCCACCAGTGATTTTGCCGGTGCGAACACCGGGGAGCTGTTTTTT
CATSDFAGANTGELFF
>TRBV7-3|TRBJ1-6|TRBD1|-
TGTGCCAGCAGCTTAAGCGGCAGGGGGATTACTTCACCCCTCCACTTT
CASSLSGRGITSPLHF
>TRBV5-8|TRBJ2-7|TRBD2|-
TGTGCCAGCAGCTTCTGGACTAGCGGGAGAGCGGCCTACGAGCAGTACTTC
CASSFWTSGRAAYEQYF
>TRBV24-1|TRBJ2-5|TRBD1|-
TGTGCCACCAGTGATCCTACCCGGACAGGGAGGGAGACCCAGTACTTC
CATSDPTRTGRETQYF
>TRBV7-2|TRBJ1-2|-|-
TGTGCCAGCAGCTTAGCACAGGTACAACACCCCTATGGCTACACCTTC
CASSLAQVQHPYGYTF
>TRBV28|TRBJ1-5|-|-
TGTGCCAGCACCATGGGGGGGCAGCCCCAGCATTTT
CASTMGGQPQHF
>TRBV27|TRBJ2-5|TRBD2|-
TGTGCCAGCAGTTTATACGCCCGCGGGCTAGCGGAGCAAGAGACCCAGTACTTC
CASSLYARGLAEQETQYF
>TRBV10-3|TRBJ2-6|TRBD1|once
TGTGCCATCAGCGATAAGATTTTGGACAGGGGGCTTGGGGCCAACGTCCTGACTTTC
CAISDKILDRGLGANVLTF
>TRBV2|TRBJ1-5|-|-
TGTGCCAGCAGCCCCAGACAGAGCAATCAGCCCCAGCATTTT
CASSPRQSNQPQHF
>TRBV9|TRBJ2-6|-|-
TGTGCCAGCAGCGCCAGTAGCGGTTCTGGGGCCAACGTCCTGACTTTC
CASSASSGSGANVLTF
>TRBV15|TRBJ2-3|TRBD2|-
TGTGCCACAGCGAACGACGGCGGGGGGAGCACAGATACGCAGTATTTT
CATANDGGGSTDTQYF
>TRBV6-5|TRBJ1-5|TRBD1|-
TGTGCCAGCAGTTGGGACAGTTATCAGCCCCAGCATTTT
CASSWDSYQPQHF
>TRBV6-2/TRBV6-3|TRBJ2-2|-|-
TGTGCCAGCAGCTGGACAGAGAACACCGGGGAGCTGTTTTTT
CASSWTENTGELFF
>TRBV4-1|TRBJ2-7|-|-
TGCGCCAGCAGAGGGAGCGGAACCTACGAGCAGTACTTC
CASRGSGTYEQYF
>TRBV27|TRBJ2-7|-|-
TGTGCCAGCAGTTTGGCAGGCTACGAGCAGTACTTC
CASSLAGYEQYF
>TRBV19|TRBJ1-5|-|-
TGTGCCAGTACAGTAACAGCCTCCTGGCCCCAGCATTTT
CASTVTASWPQHF
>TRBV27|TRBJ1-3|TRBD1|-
TGTGCCAGCAGTTCCGCGGGACAGGGAAACACCATATATTTT
CASSSAGQGNTIYF
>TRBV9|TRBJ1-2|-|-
TGTGCCAGCAGCGCAGAGGGCTATGGCTACACCTTC
CASSAEGYGYTF
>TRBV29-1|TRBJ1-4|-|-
TGCAGCGTTGAAGGTCCAGGGGCAACTAATGAAAAACTGTTTTTT
CSVEGPGATNEKLFF
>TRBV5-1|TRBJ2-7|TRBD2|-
TGCGCCAGCAGCTTGGTAGCGGGACCTACCTACGAGCAGTACTTC
CASSLVAGPTYEQYF
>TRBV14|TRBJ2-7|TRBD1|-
TGTGCCAGCAGCCCATACACGGGCTACAGGGGGTTCGTTGACGAGCAGTACTTC
CASSPYTGYRGFVDEQYF
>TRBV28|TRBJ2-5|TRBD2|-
TGTGCCAGCAGTTTAATAATAGCGGGGGTTACTAAAGAGACCCAGTACTTC
CASSLIIAGVTKETQYF
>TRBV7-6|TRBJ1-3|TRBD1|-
TGTGCCAGCAGCCCCTCCGGGACAGGCTCTGGAAACACCATATATTTT
CASSPSGTGSGNTIYF
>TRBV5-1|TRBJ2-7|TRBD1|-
TGCGCCAGCAGCTTCTCCGGGACAGGGGTCGGCGAGCAGTACTTC
CASSFSGTGVGEQYF
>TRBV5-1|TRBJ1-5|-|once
TGCGCCAGCAGCTTGGACAGGGCCGATAATCAGCCCCAGCATTTT
CASSLDRADNQPQHF
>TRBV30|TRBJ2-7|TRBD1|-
TGTGCCTGGAGTCCCGACAGGGGAACCGAGCAGTACTTC
CAWSPDRGTEQYF
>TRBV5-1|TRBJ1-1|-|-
TGCGCCAGCAGCTTGGTGTCAGGTAGGAACACTGAAGCTTTCTTT
CASSLVSGRNTEAFF
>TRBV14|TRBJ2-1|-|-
TGTGCCAGCAGCCATGGGCGGGGCTCCTACAATGAGCAGTTCTTC
CASSHGRGSYNEQFF
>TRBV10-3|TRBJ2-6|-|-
TGTGCCATCAGTGAGTTAGTTCCCTCTGGGGCCAACGTCCTGACTTTC
CAISELVPSGANVLTF
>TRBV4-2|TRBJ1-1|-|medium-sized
TGTGCCAGCAGCCAAGATCCCGCGTCGAACACTGAAGCTTTCTTT
CASSQDPASNTEAFF
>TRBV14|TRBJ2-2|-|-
TGTGCCAGCAGCCAAAATCAGGGTGCACCGGCCACCGGGGAGCTGTTTTTT
CASSQNQGAPATGELFF
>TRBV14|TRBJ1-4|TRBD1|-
TGTGCCAGCAGCCAATTTACAGGGGCGAGTAATGAAAAACTGTTTTTT
CASSQFTGASNEKLFF
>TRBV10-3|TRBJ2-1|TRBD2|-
TGTGCCATCAGTGAGCCCTTAGCGGGAGGGCAGTTCTTC
CAISEPLAGGQFF
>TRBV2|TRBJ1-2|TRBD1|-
TGTGCCACCCAGGGGGCTGCTGTTGGCTACACCTTC
CATQGAAVGYTF
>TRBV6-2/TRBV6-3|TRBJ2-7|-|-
TGTGCCAGCAGTTACCCGAGCGAGCAGTACTTC
CASSYPSEQYF
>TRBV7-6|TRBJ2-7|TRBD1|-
TGTGCCAGCAGCTCCGAGCCGGGACAGTTCCACGAGCAGTACTTC
CASSSEPGQFHEQYF